Following are 26 T cell receptor beta chains from one sample sequenced in a study of shared clonotypes between healthy human individuals. Data came from immunoSEQ multiplex PCR; TCRdb stores just in-frame clones and leaves some out. The data hold 2 million to 3 million clones, with over 85% observed a single time. Sequencing was performed on naive CD4+ T cells from PBMCs. The subset was: CD45RA+ positively selected. These receptors were taken from a man aged 18 to 29 in good health. Some clones in this sample may be carry-over from other donors' samples.

The chain links TRBV7-9 to TRBJ2-7, with D perhaps TRBD2 (6 bases). V was cut by 5 bases and J by 4 bases, with 18 bases left in between. The germline CDR1 and CDR2 sequences are SEHNR and FQNEAQ (reference sequence). The CDR3 has 15 amino acids. The CDR3 nucleotides read TGTGCCAGCAGCGACCCGGGACTGAATCCTTACGAGCAGTACTTC. This sequence encodes CASSDPGLNPYEQYF. Full variable domain (rest looked up from reference TRBV7-9 and TRBJ2-7): DTGVSQNPRHKITKRGQNVTFRCDPISEHNRLYWYRQTLGQGPEFLTYFQNEAQLEKSRLLSDRFSAERPKGSFSTLEIQRTEQGDSAMYLCASSDPGLNPYEQYFGPGTRLTVT.

The chain couples TRBV5-4 to TRBJ1-2, with a tentative D call TRBD1 (5 bases). The CDR3 has 15 residues. From germline, CDR1 is SGHNT and CDR2 YYREEE (reference sequence). Trimming shortened V by 6 bases and J by 3 bases, and 18 bases separated the two germline ends. DNA of the CDR3: TGTGCCAGCACCCCCGAAGCCAGGGAGGACTATGGCTACACCTTC. As protein: CASTPEAREDYGYTF.

The chain has TRBV29-1 and TRBJ2-5, with D unresolved. Germline V gives CDR1 SQVTM, CDR2 ANQGSEA. CDR3 length: 13 residues. V lost 2 bases, J lost 2 bases, and 9 bases lay in between. This CDR3 is CSVELGSQETQYF. The CDR3 coding sequence is TGCAGCGTTGAATTGGGCTCTCAAGAGACCCAGTACTTC.

CDR3 protein: CASSPYGLAGGWNTGELFF. Written as DNA, the CDR3 is TGCGCCAGCAGCCCATATGGACTAGCGGGAGGCTGGAACACCGGGGAGCTGTTTTTT. The chain uses TRBV4-1 and TRBJ2-2, with 14 positions matching TRBD2. CDR1 MGHRA and CDR2 YSYEKL come from the germline V gene. The CDR3 contains 19 residues. With V trimmed by 4 bases and J by 1 base, 8 bases remained unmatched.

This clone was seen only a few times. The V call is TRBV2, the J call TRBJ1-5, with TRBD1 matching 7 bases. Germline V CDR1 and CDR2: SNHLY, FYNNEI. J was trimmed by 1 base and V by 8 bases; bases with no gene match: 5. The CDR3 extends over 14 amino acids. Here the CDR3 reads CASDRALSNQPQHF. The CDR3 nucleotides are TGTGCCAGCGACAGGGCCTTAAGCAATCAGCCCCAGCATTTT. The full variable domain, with the rest looked up from reference TRBV2 and TRBJ1-5, is EPEVTQTPSHQVTQMGQEVILRCVPISNHLYFYWYRQILGQKVEFLVSFYNNEISEKSEIFDDQFSVERPDGSNFTLKIRSTKLEDSAMYFCASDRALSNQPQHFGDGTRLSIL.

This clone is a singleton in its sample. The chain recombines TRBV6-5 with TRBJ2-7; 7 bases are shared with TRBD1. CDR3 length equals 15 residues. The germline V gene has CDR1 MNHEY and CDR2 SVGAGI. V lost 5 bases, J lost 4 bases, and 11 bases stayed unmatched. The CDR3 sequence: CASSTRDSVLYEQYF. The CDR3 DNA is TGTGCCAGCAGTACCCGGGACAGTGTTTTGTACGAGCAGTACTTC.

As regards this clone: The junction does not match germline at one end; this may be a read error. This sequence joins TRBV5-4 and TRBJ2-5; D is perhaps TRBD1 or TRBD2 (5 bases each). The DNA end favors TRBJ2-7, so the J call may be wrong. The CDR3 runs to 15 residues. In germline, CDR1 is SGHNT, CDR2 YYREEE (reference sequence). In DNA form, the CDR3 reads TGTGCCAGCACCTTGGGGGTAAGTGGCCCCTACGAGCAGTACTTC. Its protein product is CASTLGVSGPYEQYF.

The rearrangement uses TRBV6-6 and TRBJ1-1, with 9 bases lining up with TRBD1. V shed 7 bases and J 0 bases; nucleotides not matched to a gene: 3. Germline V lookup: CDR1 MNHNY, CDR2 SVGAGI (reference sequence). This CDR3 region has 14 residues. CDR3 nucleotides: TGTGCCAGCACCCGGGACAGGGTGAACACTGAAGCTTTCTTT. Translated: CASTRDRVNTEAFF.

This chain links TRBV6-6 with TRBJ1-2, with D possibly TRBD1 on 6 matching bases. V lost 5 bases to trimming and J lost 7 bases, with 20 bases between them. The CDR3 length is 15 residues. CDR1 and CDR2 (germline): MNHNY, SVGAGI (reference sequence). CDR3: CASSLQTGGAPGYTF. In DNA form, the CDR3 reads TGTGCCAGCAGTCTCCAAACCGGGGGGGCTCCTGGCTACACCTTC.

The genes are TRBV6-1 and TRBJ1-4; D possibly corresponds to TRBD1 (5 bases). V gave up 5 bases and J gave up 8 bases, with 15 bases separating them. The germline V gene encodes CDR1 MNHNS and CDR2 SASEGT. CDR3 size: 14 residues. DNA of the CDR3: TGTGCCAGCAGTTCAGGGTACCCAGGGGAAAAACTGTTTTTT. This translates into CASSSGYPGEKLFF.

This clone appeared once. The rearrangement links TRBV5-1 to TRBJ2-6; a possible D gene is TRBD1 (5 bases). V was clipped by 3 bases and J by 3 bases, with 10 bases between them. The CDR3 length is 15 residues. The germline CDR1 and CDR2 sequences are SGHRS and YFSETQ. The CDR3 DNA reads TGCGCCAGCAGCTCTTCAGGGTATGGGGCCAACGTCCTGACTTTC. It encodes CASSSSGYGANVLTF.

The chain has TRBV6-5 and TRBJ2-3, with TRBD2 identical over 7 bases. Per the germline V gene, CDR1 is MNHEY and CDR2 is SVGAGI. V lost 4 bases and J lost 0; bases outside the gene matches: 7. This CDR3 region has 16 residues. CDR3 sequence (DNA): TGTGCCAGCAGTTCCCTCCGCGGGAGCAGCACAGATACGCAGTATTTT. It codes for CASSSLRGSSTDTQYF.

The chain carries TRBV4-2 and TRBJ1-4; D gene unclear. The CDR3 spans 16 residues. Trimming left V 0 bases short and J 3 bases short, with 11 bases between. Looked up from germline, CDR1 is LGHNA and CDR2 is YNFKEQ. The CDR3 sequence: CASSQDPPPANEKLFF. In DNA form, the CDR3 reads TGTGCCAGCAGCCAAGATCCCCCCCCGGCTAATGAAAAACTGTTTTTT.

The rearrangement joins TRBV5-1 to TRBJ2-6; no clear D. V was cut by 9 bases and J by 6 bases, with 13 bases left in between. Germline CDR1 SGHRS, CDR2 YFSETQ. The CDR3 spans 13 residues. The CDR3 DNA reads as TGCGCCACAATGGACGGTGTGGCCAACGTCCTGACTTTC. It encodes CATMDGVANVLTF.

This clone showed up just once. The chain recombines TRBV18 with TRBJ1-5, with D hard to call. Looked up from germline, CDR1 is KGHSH and CDR2 is LQKENI. This CDR3 region has 17 residues. Trimming shortened V by 2 bases and J by 5 bases, and 19 bases separated the two germline ends. CDR3: CASSPEDRRLIDQPQHF. The CDR3 DNA reads TGTGCCAGCTCACCAGAAGATCGGCGCCTAATTGATCAGCCCCAGCATTTT.

With respect to this clone: Other nucleotide sequences from this sample produce the same CDR3. The gene calls are TRBV5-1 and TRBJ1-4, with 7 nucleotides matching TRBD1. This CDR3 spans 15 amino acids. Germline V lookup: CDR1 SGHRS, CDR2 YFSETQ. With V trimmed by 2 bases and J by 3 bases, 4 bases remained unmatched. CDR3 loop: CASSFSGTANEKLFF. CDR3 in DNA: TGCGCCAGCAGCTTCTCCGGGACAGCTAATGAAAAACTGTTTTTT.

The CDR3 nucleotides read TGTGCCAGCAGTTTTCAGTCCGGGACAGGGGGCGGAGGTGGCTACACCTTC. This codes for CASSFQSGTGGGGGYTF. The rearrangement links TRBV28 to TRBJ1-2; 12 nucleotides agree with TRBD1. Trimming took 3 bases from V and 7 from J; bases not matched to a gene: 12. This CDR3 is built from 17 residues. The germline CDR1 and CDR2 sequences are MDHEN and SYDVKM.

The rearrangement links TRBV7-2 to TRBJ2-5; 8 nucleotides align to TRBD1. The V segment lost 2 bases and the J segment 5 bases; nucleotides outside the gene matches: 10. The length of the CDR3 is 16 residues. Germline V CDR1 and CDR2: SGHTA, FQGNSA. The CDR3 loop reads CASSLRWQGAVETQYF. The DNA for the CDR3 is TGTGCCAGCAGCTTACGGTGGCAGGGGGCGGTGGAGACCCAGTACTTC.

This clone has just one count. The chain employs TRBV21-1 and TRBJ2-1. TRBV21-1 represents a pseudogene. CDR3 length equals 13 residues. Written as DNA, the CDR3 is TGTGCCAGCAGCAAAGAGGTTGGGGGTGAGCAGTTCTTC. Its translation: CASSKEVGGEQFF.

The chain links TRBV5-1 to TRBJ2-5; 11 bases are a match to TRBD2. Per germline, CDR1 SGHRS and CDR2 YFSETQ. V trimming: 3 bases; J trimming: 4 bases; junction bases outside the gene matches: 14. This CDR3 spans 18 amino acids. CDR3 sequence: CASSSTRGTSGRLETQYF. CDR3 coding DNA: TGCGCCAGCAGCTCCACACGCGGGACTAGCGGAAGACTAGAGACCCAGTACTTC.

The J gene is TRBJ1-5, the V gene TRBV7-3; D not resolved. Trimming took 5 bases from V and 5 from J, leaving 10 bases between them. There are 13 residues in the CDR3. Germline CDR1 is SGHTA and CDR2 is FQGTGA. CDR3 in amino acids: CASSRTADQPQHF. CDR3 sequence (DNA): TGTGCCAGCAGCCGGACGGCGGATCAGCCCCAGCATTTT. Together with reference TRBV7-3 and TRBJ1-5, the CDR3 gives the full variable domain: GAGVSQTPSNKVTEKGKYVELRCDPISGHTALYWYRQSLGQGPEFLIYFQGTGAADDSGLPNDRFFAVRPEGSVSTLKIQRTERGDSAVYLCASSRTADQPQHFGDGTRLSIL.

The chain couples TRBV30 to TRBJ2-1, with 15 bases identical to TRBD2. The V and J ends lost 2 bases and 2 bases, in that order; junction bases with no gene match: 4. This CDR3 has 17 amino acids. In germline, CDR1 is GTSNPN, CDR2 SVGIG (reference sequence). In DNA form, the CDR3 reads TGTGCCTGGAGTACCAGGACTAGCGGGAGGGCCTACAATGAGCAGTTCTTC. This sequence encodes CAWSTRTSGRAYNEQFF.

A remark on this clone: The same CDR3 can be traced to other DNA sequences in this sample. The chain joins TRBV5-1 to TRBJ2-5, with D perhaps TRBD1 or TRBD2 (5 bases each). Germline lookup yields CDR1 SGHRS and CDR2 YFSETQ. Trimming removed 4 bases from V and 5 bases from J, with 15 bases in between. There are 14 residues in the CDR3. CDR3 nucleotides: TGCGCCAGCAGCGCCGGGACGGAAGGGGAGACCCAGTACTTC. Residues: CASSAGTEGETQYF.

Comment on this clone: Different DNA sequences within this sample yield the same CDR3. V is TRBV5-1 and J is TRBJ2-7; D might be TRBD2 (5 bases). Per the germline V gene, CDR1 is SGHRS and CDR2 is YFSETQ. The CDR3 loop spans 12 amino acids. With 0 bases removed from V and 9 bases from J, the gap between germline ends came to 10 bases. The CDR3 region has the DNA TGCGCCAGCAGCTTGGCGGGCGAGGGGCAGTACTTC. Its translation: CASSLAGEGQYF. The entire variable domain, with the rest obtained from reference TRBV5-1 and TRBJ2-7, is as follows: KAGVTQTPRYLIKTRGQQVTLSCSPISGHRSVSWYQQTPGQGLQFLFEYFSETQRNKGNFPGRFSGRQFSNSRSEMNVSTLELGDSALYLCASSLAGEGQYFGPGTRLTVT.

The chain's CDR3 is CASSLIGNRANYGYTF. The DNA for the CDR3 is TGTGCCAGCAGCTTAATAGGGAACCGAGCTAACTATGGCTACACCTTC. The chain joins TRBV7-3 to TRBJ1-2; D not resolved. This CDR3 is built from 16 residues. V lost 1 base, J lost 0 bases, and 12 bases lay in between. Germline assignment: CDR1 SGHTA and CDR2 FQGTGA.

The rearrangement uses TRBV15 and TRBJ2-5, with D possibly matching TRBD2 (5 bases). The V end lost 2 bases, the J end lost 1 base, and 17 bases lay between the germline ends. From germline, CDR1 is LNHNV and CDR2 YYDKDF (reference sequence). The CDR3 is 17 amino acids. The CDR3 region is CATSRSPGRDGQETQYF. In DNA form, the CDR3 reads TGTGCCACCAGCAGATCCCCCGGTCGGGATGGCCAAGAGACCCAGTACTTC.